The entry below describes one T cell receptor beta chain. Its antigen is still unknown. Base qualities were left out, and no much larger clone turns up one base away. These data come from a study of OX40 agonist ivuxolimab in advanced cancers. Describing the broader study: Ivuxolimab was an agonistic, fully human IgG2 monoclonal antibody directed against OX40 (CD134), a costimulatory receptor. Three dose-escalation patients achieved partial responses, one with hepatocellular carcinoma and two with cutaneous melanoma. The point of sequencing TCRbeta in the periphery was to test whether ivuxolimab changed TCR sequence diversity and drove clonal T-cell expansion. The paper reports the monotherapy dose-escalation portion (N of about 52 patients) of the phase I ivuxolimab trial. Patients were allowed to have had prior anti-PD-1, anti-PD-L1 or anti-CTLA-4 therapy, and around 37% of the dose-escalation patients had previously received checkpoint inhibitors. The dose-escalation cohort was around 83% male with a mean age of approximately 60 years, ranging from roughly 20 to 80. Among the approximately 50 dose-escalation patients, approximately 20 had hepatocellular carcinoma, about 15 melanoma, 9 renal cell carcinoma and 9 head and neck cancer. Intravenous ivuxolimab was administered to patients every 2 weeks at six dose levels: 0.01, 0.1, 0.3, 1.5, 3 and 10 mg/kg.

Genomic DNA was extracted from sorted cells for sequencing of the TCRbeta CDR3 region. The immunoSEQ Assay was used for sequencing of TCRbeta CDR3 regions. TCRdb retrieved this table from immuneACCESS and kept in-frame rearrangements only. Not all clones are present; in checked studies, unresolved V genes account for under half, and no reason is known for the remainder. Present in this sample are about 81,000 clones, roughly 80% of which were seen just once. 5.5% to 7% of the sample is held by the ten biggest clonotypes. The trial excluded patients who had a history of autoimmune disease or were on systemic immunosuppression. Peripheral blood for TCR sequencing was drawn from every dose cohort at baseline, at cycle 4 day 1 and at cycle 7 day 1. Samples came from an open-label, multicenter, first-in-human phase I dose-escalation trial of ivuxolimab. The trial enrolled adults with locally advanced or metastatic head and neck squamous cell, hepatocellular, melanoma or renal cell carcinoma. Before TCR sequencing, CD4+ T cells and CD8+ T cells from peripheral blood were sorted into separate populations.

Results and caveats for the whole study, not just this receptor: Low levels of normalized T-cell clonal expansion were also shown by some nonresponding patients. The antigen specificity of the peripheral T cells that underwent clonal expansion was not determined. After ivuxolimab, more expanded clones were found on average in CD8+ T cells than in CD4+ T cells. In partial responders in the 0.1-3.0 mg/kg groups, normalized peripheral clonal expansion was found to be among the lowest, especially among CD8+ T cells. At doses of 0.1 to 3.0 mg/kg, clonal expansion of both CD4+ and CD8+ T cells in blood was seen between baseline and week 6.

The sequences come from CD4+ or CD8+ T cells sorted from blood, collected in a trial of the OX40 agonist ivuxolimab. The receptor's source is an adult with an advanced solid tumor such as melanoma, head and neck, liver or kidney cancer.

The CDR3 region has the sequence CASSLADRGGYGYTF. The DNA reads TGTGCCAGCAGCTTGGCAGACAGGGGCGGCTATGGCTACACCTTC. The chain employs TRBV5-6 and TRBJ1-2; 8 central bases correspond to TRBD1. Measured from the cysteine to the phenylalanine, the CDR3 is 15 residues long. Just the 45-base CDR3 DNA is kept, in frame starting at base 1. At the junction V is shortened by 0 bases and J by 4 bases; bases outside the gene matches: 5. The germline V gene yields SGHDT for CDR1 and YYEEEE for CDR2.